The sequence of this TCR beta chain was determined in a study of PD-1 blockade in classical Hodgkin lymphoma. Broader study findings: With CD4+ cells, TCR diversity rose significantly by C4D1, but not with CD8+ cells. Compared with healthy donors, newly diagnosed patients reportedly showed lower baseline TCR diversity. Patients excluded were those beginning nivolumab under 1 year after ASCT.

Comment on this clone: The antigen remains undetermined.

The germline gives CDR1 MNHEY, CDR2 SMNVEV (reference sequence). The CDR3 has 17 amino acids. V was trimmed by 5 bases and J by 2 bases, leaving 19 bases between them. The data were produced by immunoSEQ multiplex PCR, yet TCRdb's version contains in-frame clones alone and is incomplete. The sample carries some 90,000 clones, around 80% recorded once. Time point meaning: cycle 4 day 1 (C4D1), after around six weeks of nivolumab. Relapses following autologous stem cell transplantation were seen in all patients, with brentuximab vedotin exposure varying. The chain joins TRBV27 to TRBJ1-5; unclear D gene. The source was peripheral blood mononuclear cells (PBMCs), collected before the fourth cycle of nivolumab. This receptor was identified in a human donor with classical Hodgkin lymphoma. The CDR3: CASSPLPQSAGNQPQHF. The CDR3 bases are TGTGCCAGCAGTCCCCTACCACAAAGCGCCGGCAATCAGCCCCAGCATTTT.